This entry is about one T cell receptor (beta chain). Antigen unknown. This record belongs to a study of OX40 agonist ivuxolimab in advanced cancers. Overall study context: As their treatment, patients were administered ivuxolimab, an agonistic anti-OX40 (CD134) antibody. Study outcomes and limitations: Mean expanded clone counts were higher in CD8+ than CD4+ T cells.

Clones were read by immunoSEQ multiplex PCR, and TCRdb kept only the in-frame ones, dropping some. This table holds fewer than 25,000 clones, 65% to 90% found once. This CDR3 is 16 amino acids long. The V gene lost 3 bases and the J gene lost 5 bases, with 17 bases spanning the gap. Per germline, CDR1 LNHDA and CDR2 SQIVND (reference sequence). This chain uses TRBV19 with TRBJ2-1; D ambiguous. This receptor was identified in an adult with an advanced solid tumor such as melanoma, head and neck, liver or kidney cancer. Sequencing was performed on CD4+ or CD8+ T cells sorted from blood, taken in a trial of the OX40 agonist ivuxolimab. The CDR3 spells CASSMGIAPADNEQFF. CDR3 DNA: TGTGCCAGTAGTATGGGAATAGCCCCCGCCGACAATGAGCAGTTCTTC.